Below, one TCR beta chain is given with its context. Its antigen is unknown. The germline V gene has CDR1 MDHEN and CDR2 SYDVKM. The CDR3 length is 15 residues. The V end was cut by 5 bases, the J end by 1 base, with 15 bases between. This entry comes from a study of CD8 T cells in ankylosing spondylitis. Study-wide results and limits: Disease-linked clones bore a CD8+ phenotype and were relatively rare in peripheral blood. Some of the motif variants had earlier been found in reactive arthritis patients' fluid and blood. Significantly higher representation of disease-linked clones was reported for matched ankylosing spondylitis synovial fluid.

A quantitative 5'-RACE method, one with molecular barcodes, was used to make TCR beta libraries. TCRdb reprocessed the 5' RACE reads via MiXCR and lists one record per CDR3 protein. The sample yields 200,000 to 250,000 distinct CDR3 sequences, 20% to 30% seen once. The gene calls are TRBV28 and TRBJ2-7, with a tentative D call TRBD1 (5 bases). Sequencing was performed on blood, either unsorted or a sorted T cell fraction (not recorded which). This clonotype was obtained from a male donor with ankylosing spondylitis or in good health (not recorded which). The CDR3 DNA follows: TGTGCCAGCAGTCCCCGCTACAGGAGTTCCTACGAGCAGTACTTC. Its translation: CASSPRYRSSYEQYF.